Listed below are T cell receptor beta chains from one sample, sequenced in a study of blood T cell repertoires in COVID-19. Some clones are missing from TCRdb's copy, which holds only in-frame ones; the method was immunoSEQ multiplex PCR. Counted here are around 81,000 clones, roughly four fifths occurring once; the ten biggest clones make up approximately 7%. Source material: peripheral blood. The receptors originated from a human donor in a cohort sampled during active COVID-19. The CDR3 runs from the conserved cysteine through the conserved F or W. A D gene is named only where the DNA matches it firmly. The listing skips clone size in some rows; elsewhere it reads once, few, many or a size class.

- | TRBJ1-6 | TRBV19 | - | TGTGCCAGTAGTGGAGGGGCTGGTTCACCCCTCCACTTT | CASSGGAGSPLHF
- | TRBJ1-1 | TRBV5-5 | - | TGTGCCAGCAGCTTGGCAGCAGGGGTGAACACTGAAGCTTTCTTT | CASSLAAGVNTEAFF
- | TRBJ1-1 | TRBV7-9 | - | TGTGCCAGCAGCCCTGGACTCCTTGAAGCTTTCTTT | CASSPGLLEAFF
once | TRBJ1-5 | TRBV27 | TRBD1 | TGTGCCAGCAGAGGAACAGGGGTACGAAATCAGCCCCAGCATTTT | CASRGTGVRNQPQHF
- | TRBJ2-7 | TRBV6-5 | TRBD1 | TGTGCCAGCAGTTATAGTGGGACAGGGACCTACGAGCAGTACTTC | CASSYSGTGTYEQYF
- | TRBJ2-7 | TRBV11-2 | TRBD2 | TGTGCCAGCAGCGCTAGCGGGGCCTACGAGCAGTACTTC | CASSASGAYEQYF
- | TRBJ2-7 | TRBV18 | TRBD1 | TGTGCCAGCTCACCACCCGGGACAGGGATTAGGCAGTACTTC | CASSPPGTGIRQYF
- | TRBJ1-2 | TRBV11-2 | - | TGTGCCAGCAGCCAGTACAGGCAGGGATATGGCTACACCTTC | CASSQYRQGYGYTF
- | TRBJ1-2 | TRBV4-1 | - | TGCGCCAGCAGCCAGGCAGACATATACTATGGCTACACCTTC | CASSQADIYYGYTF
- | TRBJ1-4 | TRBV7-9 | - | TGTGCCAGCAGCTTAGATACGGGCAGCGGAGCGGCAACTAATGAAAAACTGTTTTTT | CASSLDTGSGAATNEKLFF
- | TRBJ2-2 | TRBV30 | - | TGTGCCTGGAGCTCAGGTTATTTGAACACCGGGGAGCTGTTTTTT | CAWSSGYLNTGELFF
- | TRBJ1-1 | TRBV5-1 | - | TGCGCCAGCAGCCCCGGACTGAGGAACACTGAAGCTTTCTTT | CASSPGLRNTEAFF
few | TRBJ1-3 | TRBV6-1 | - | TGTGCCAGCAGTGAAACATGGTCTGGCTCTGGAAACACCATATATTTT | CASSETWSGSGNTIYF
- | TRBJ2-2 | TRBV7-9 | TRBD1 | TGTGCCAGCAGCGCCAGACAGGGACCAAACACCGGGGAGCTGTTTTTT | CASSARQGPNTGELFF
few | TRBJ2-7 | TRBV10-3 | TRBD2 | TGTGCCATCAGTGGGGGAGGGGACGAGCAGTACTTC | CAISGGGDEQYF
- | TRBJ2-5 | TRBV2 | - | TGTGCCAGCAGCACAGGGGGGGGAGAGACCCAGTACTTC | CASSTGGGETQYF
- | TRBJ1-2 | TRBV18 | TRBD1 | TGTGCCAGCTCACCCGGACAGGGGGCTAGGGTCTATGGCTACACCTTC | CASSPGQGARVYGYTF
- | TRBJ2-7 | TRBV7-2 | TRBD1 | TGTGCCAGCACCTTTACAGGGGCCCACGAGCAGTACTTC | CASTFTGAHEQYF
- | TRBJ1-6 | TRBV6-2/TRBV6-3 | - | TGTGCCAGCAGTTACCCAACAGGAAGTAATTCACCCCTCCACTTT | CASSYPTGSNSPLHF
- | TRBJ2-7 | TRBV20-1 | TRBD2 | TGCAGTGCTAGTACCTTTAGTGGCGGGGGGGCCGGCGAGCAGTACTTC | CSASTFSGGGAGEQYF
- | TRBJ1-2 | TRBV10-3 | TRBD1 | TGTGCCACCAGGGGACAGGGATGGGATGGCTACACCTTC | CATRGQGWDGYTF
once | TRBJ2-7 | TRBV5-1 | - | TGCGCCAGCAGCCTGCTGGGGACACCATCCTACGAGCAGTACTTC | CASSLLGTPSYEQYF
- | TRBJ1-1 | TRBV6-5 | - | TGTGCCAGCAGTCCGACTTTCAGGGACACTGAAGCTTTCTTT | CASSPTFRDTEAFF
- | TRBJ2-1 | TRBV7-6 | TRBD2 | TGTGCCAGCAGCCGGGAGGCCGTCTATTACAATGAGCAGTTCTTC | CASSREAVYYNEQFF
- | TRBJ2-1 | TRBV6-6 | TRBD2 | TGTGCCAGCAGTCAGAGGGGGGGGACTAGCGATTTGGCTGAGCAGTTCTTC | CASSQRGGTSDLAEQFF
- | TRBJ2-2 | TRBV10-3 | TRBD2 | TGTGCCATCAGGGCTAGCGGGGGGGTGGCGCTGTTTTTT | CAIRASGGVALFF
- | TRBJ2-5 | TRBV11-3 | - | TGTGCCAGCAGCCTCGGAAATGACGGCGGGATCCAAGAGACCCAGTACTTC | CASSLGNDGGIQETQYF
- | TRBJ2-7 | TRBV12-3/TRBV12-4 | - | TGTGCCAGCAGTTTACAACCGGGCTACGAGCAGTACTTC | CASSLQPGYEQYF
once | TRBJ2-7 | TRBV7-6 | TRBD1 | TGTGCCAGCAGCCTTAGACAGGGCAGAGAGCAGTACTTC | CASSLRQGREQYF
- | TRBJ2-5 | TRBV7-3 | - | TGTGCCAGCAGCTTCCTCCCCGAAGAGACCCAGTACTTC | CASSFLPEETQYF